These 14 T cell receptor beta chains were all obtained from the same sample, sequenced in a study of metastatic and nonmetastatic thyroid tumors. All patients were treatment-naive before thyroid surgery. Using MiXCR, TCRdb reanalyzed the PCR reads. The sample shows tens of thousands of clones, 25% to 30% of them seen only once. Sequencing used blood. The receptors here all came from a female donor with papillary thyroid cancer or a benign thyroid nodule (not recorded which). Some clones in this sample may be carry-over from other donors' samples.

This clone was seen only a few times. The rearrangement joins TRBV12-3 or TRBV12-4 to TRBJ1-1, with 9 bases aligning to TRBD1. Trimming removed 1 base from V and 1 base from J; junction bases left unmatched: 1. The CDR3 has 15 amino acids. The CDR3 DNA is TGTGCCAGCAGTTTAGGGGGACAGGGGAACACTGAAGCTTTCTTT. This gives the protein CASSLGGQGNTEAFF.

The CDR3, as DNA: TGTGCCAGCTCACCAGGCCGAAACACCGGGGAGCTGTTTTTT. The encoded protein is CASSPGRNTGELFF. The rearrangement joins TRBV18 to TRBJ2-2; D gene unclear. Per the germline V gene, CDR1 is KGHSH and CDR2 is LQKENI. The CDR3 loop spans 14 amino acids. Trimming pared 2 bases from V and 2 bases from J, leaving 6 bases between.

V and J are TRBV14 and TRBJ2-3; D call uncertain. This CDR3 is 14 amino acids long. Germline V CDR1 and CDR2: SGHDN, FVKESK. Trimming removed 0 bases at V and 3 bases at J, with 7 bases between. The CDR3 is CASSQDQSTDTQYF. For the CDR3, the DNA is TGTGCCAGCAGCCAAGACCAGTCGACAGATACGCAGTATTTT.

V usage is TRBV20-1 and J usage is TRBJ2-3; 11 nucleotides match TRBD2. The CDR3 runs to 18 residues. V lost 2 bases to trimming and J lost 2 bases; unmatched junction nucleotides: 12. CDR1 DFQATT and CDR2 SNEGSKA come from the germline V gene (reference sequence). The CDR3 DNA reads TGCAGTGCTAGATCTGGACTAGCGGGTATAACGGTCACAGATACGCAGTATTTT. It translates to CSARSGLAGITVTDTQYF.

This chain links TRBV4-2 with TRBJ2-7, with a possible D match to TRBD1 (5 bases). The germline V gene encodes CDR1 LGHNA and CDR2 YNFKEQ. The CDR3 sequence is 14 residues long. V was pared by 4 bases and J by 2 bases, with 12 bases between. CDR3 in amino acids: CASSPMTEPYEQYF. CDR3 bases: TGTGCCAGCAGCCCTATGACAGAACCCTACGAGCAGTACTTC.

This chain uses TRBV5-1 with TRBJ2-7; 8 nucleotides line up with TRBD1. V was clipped by 5 bases and J by 1 base; unmatched bases: 8. The germline V gene has CDR1 SGHRS and CDR2 YFSETQ. There are 15 residues in the CDR3. The CDR3 here is CASRKPGQASYEQYF. The CDR3 DNA is TGCGCCAGCAGAAAACCGGGACAGGCGTCCTACGAGCAGTACTTC.

The chain joins TRBV5-1 to TRBJ2-1; maybe TRBD1 (6 bases). The CDR3 loop spans 15 amino acids. Germline V lookup: CDR1 SGHRS, CDR2 YFSETQ. Trimming took off 0 bases at V and 9 bases at J, with 16 bases between the two ends. The CDR3 loop is CASSLEQGSFTEQFF. CDR3 DNA: TGCGCCAGCAGCTTGGAACAGGGTTCTTTCACTGAGCAGTTCTTC.

This clone was detected only a few times. The chain is built from TRBV6-5 and TRBJ1-2, with D unresolved. V was clipped by 4 bases and J by 1 base, with 10 bases between them. The germline V gene has CDR1 MNHEY and CDR2 SVGAGI. This CDR3 region has 14 residues. The CDR3 protein is CASSSRENNYGYTF. The DNA for the CDR3 is TGTGCCAGCAGTTCACGGGAGAATAACTATGGCTACACCTTC.

This clone has more than one count but fewer than ten. This chain uses TRBV20-1 with TRBJ1-2, with D tentatively TRBD1 (5 bases). The V gene lost 6 bases and the J gene lost 3 bases, with 20 bases spanning the gap. Germline V gene sequence: CDR1 DFQATT, CDR2 SNEGSKA (reference sequence). CDR3 size: 15 residues. The CDR3, as DNA: TGCAGTGCCCCCTACGCGTTCAAGGGGTACTATGGCTACACCTTC. The encoded protein is CSAPYAFKGYYGYTF.

V is TRBV5-1 and J is TRBJ2-7; D gene unclear. Trimming removed 0 bases from V and 3 bases from J, with 7 bases in between. The CDR3 contains 13 residues. CDR1 is SGHRS, CDR2 YFSETQ, per germline. As DNA, the CDR3 is TGCGCCAGCAGCTTGGGGGCCGGCTACGAGCAGTACTTC. This encodes CASSLGAGYEQYF.

Judged by abundance, this clone is large. The gene calls are TRBV27 and TRBJ2-1, with 7 bases matching TRBD2. The V segment lost 7 bases and the J segment 4 bases; nucleotides outside the gene matches: 7. This CDR3 comprises 14 residues. CDR1 and CDR2 from the germline V gene are MNHEY and SMNVEV (reference sequence). In DNA form, the CDR3 reads TGTGCCAGCACCCCCGGGGGGACGTACAATGAGCAGTTCTTC. This sequence encodes CASTPGGTYNEQFF.

This clone occurred many times. DNA for the CDR3: TGTGCCAGCAGCTTCCGGGGGCTCGCAGATACGCAGTATTTT. Its protein is CASSFRGLADTQYF. The chain employs TRBV5-8 and TRBJ2-3; the D call may be TRBD1 or TRBD2 (6 bases each). Trimming left V 2 bases short and J 4 bases short, with 11 bases between. Germline V lookup: CDR1 SGHTS, CDR2 YDEGEE. This CDR3 is built from 14 residues.

Turning to this clone: A much larger clone lies one base from this, so it may be a read error. The rearrangement links TRBV29-1 to TRBJ1-1; D gene uncertain. The CDR3 runs 12 residues. The germline gives CDR1 SQVTM, CDR2 ANQGSEA. The CDR3 DNA follows: TGCAGCGCCAAGGTGCAGAACACTGAAGCTTCCTTT. Amino acid sequence: CSAKVQNTEASF.

The chain joins TRBV19 to TRBJ2-1, with unresolved D. The V gene lost 3 bases and the J gene lost 8 bases, with 14 bases spanning the gap. This CDR3 is 14 amino acids long. Germline CDR1 LNHDA, CDR2 SQIVND (reference sequence). In nucleotides, the CDR3 is TGTGCCAGTAGTATTAATTCGCCACGGGATGAGCAGTTCTTC. Translating it yields CASSINSPRDEQFF.